The clone carrying this T cell receptor beta chain was recorded at least ten times. Time point noted: patch test 1, 2 weeks after DPC sensitization. As to treatment: therapeutic diphenylcyclopropenone sensitization with weekly scalp DPC. The data stem from a study of human T cells and chemical hapten exposure. The CDR3 sequence is 13 residues long. Germline lookup yields CDR1 MNHEY and CDR2 SMNVEV (reference sequence). The germline V and J ends were trimmed by 5 bases and 4 bases, with 11 bases remaining between them. A single record per CDR3 protein comes from TCRdb applying MiXCR to the RACE reads. The sample lists approximately 73,000 distinct CDR3 sequences, 10% occurring once.

This sequence joins TRBV27 and TRBJ1-1; possibly TRBD1 for D (6 bases). The specimen comprised whole blood, sampled in connection with sensitization to the hapten diphenylcyclopropenone (DPC). The sequence was collected from a woman aged 45-65 years with alopecia areata. Some clones in this sample may be carry-over from other donors' samples. The CDR3 DNA is TGTGCCAGCAGTCCATGGACAGCCACTGAAGCTTTCTTT. Translation: CASSPWTATEAFF.